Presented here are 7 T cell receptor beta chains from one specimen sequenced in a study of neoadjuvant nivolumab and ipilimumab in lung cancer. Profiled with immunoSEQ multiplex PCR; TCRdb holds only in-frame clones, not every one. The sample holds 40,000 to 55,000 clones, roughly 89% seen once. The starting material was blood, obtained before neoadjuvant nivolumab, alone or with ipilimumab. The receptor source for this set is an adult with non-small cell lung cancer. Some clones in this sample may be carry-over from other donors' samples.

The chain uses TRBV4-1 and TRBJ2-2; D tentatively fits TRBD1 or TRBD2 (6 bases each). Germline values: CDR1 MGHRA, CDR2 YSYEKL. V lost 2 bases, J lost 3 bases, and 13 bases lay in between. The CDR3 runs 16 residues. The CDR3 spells CASSQKGGGYTGELFF. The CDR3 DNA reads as TGCGCCAGCAGCCAAAAGGGGGGTGGGTACACCGGGGAGCTGTTTTTT.

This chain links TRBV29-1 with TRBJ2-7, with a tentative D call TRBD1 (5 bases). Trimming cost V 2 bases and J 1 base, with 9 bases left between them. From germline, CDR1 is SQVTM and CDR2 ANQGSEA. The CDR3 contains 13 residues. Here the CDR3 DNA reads TGCAGCGTTGAACGTCCAGGGTCCTACGAGCAGTACTTC. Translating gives CSVERPGSYEQYF.

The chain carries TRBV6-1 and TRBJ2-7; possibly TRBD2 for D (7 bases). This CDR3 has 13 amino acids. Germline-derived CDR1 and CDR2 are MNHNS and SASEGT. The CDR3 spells CATGGRVDYEQYF. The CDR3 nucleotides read TGTGCAACCGGGGGGCGCGTCGACTACGAGCAGTACTTC.

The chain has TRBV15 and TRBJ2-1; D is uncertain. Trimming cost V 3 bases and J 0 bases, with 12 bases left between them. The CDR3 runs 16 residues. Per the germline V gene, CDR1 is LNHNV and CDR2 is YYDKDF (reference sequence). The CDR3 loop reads CATSRMDATSYNEQFF. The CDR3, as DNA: TGTGCCACCAGCAGGATGGACGCTACCTCCTACAATGAGCAGTTCTTC.

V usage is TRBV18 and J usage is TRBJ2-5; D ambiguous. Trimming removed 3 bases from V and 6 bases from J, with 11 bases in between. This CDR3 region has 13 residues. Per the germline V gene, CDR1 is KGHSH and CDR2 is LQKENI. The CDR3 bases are TGTGCCAGCTCACCCGGGTCACAGCAGACCCAGTACTTC. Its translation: CASSPGSQQTQYF. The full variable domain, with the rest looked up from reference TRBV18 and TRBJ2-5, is NAGVMQNPRHLVRRRGQEARLRCSPMKGHSHVYWYRQLPEEGLKFMVYLQKENIIDESGMPKERFSAEFPKEGPSILRIQQVVRGDSAAYFCASSPGSQQTQYFGPGTRLLVL.

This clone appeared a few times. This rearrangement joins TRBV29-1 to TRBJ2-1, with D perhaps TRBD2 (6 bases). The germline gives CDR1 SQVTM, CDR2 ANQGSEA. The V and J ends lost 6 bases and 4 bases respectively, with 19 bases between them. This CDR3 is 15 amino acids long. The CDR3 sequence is CSVKKTRDLYNEQFF. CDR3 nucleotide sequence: TGCAGCGTCAAAAAAACCCGGGACTTGTACAATGAGCAGTTCTTC.

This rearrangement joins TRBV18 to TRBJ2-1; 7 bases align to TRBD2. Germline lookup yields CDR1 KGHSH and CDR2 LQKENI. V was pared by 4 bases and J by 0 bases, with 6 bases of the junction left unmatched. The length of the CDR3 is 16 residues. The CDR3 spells CASSHSGSSSYNEQFF. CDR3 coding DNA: TGTGCCAGCTCACATAGCGGGTCGAGCTCCTACAATGAGCAGTTCTTC.